This entry describes one TCR beta chain. Its matching antigen is unknown. The germline V gene encodes CDR1 LGHNA and CDR2 YNFKEQ. CDR3 length equals 16 residues. The trim removed 3 bases at V and 0 bases at J, leaving 4 bases unmatched. The sample comes from a study of T-cell reconstitution after alpha-beta-depleted transplantation in children. Whole-study findings and limits: One year after transplant, T-cell counts and diversity came mostly from newly produced T cells.

This sample's TCRbeta library carried unique molecular identifier barcodes. One entry per CDR3 protein results from TCRdb running MiXCR on the PCR reads. The sample lists 300,000 or so distinct CDR3 sequences, roughly 21% occurring once. Source: PBMCs, mostly from graft donor cells, taken 180 days after TCRalphabeta/CD19-depleted stem cell transplant. The receptor was derived from a male patient aged 5 to 17 who had a stem cell transplant for acute lymphoblastic leukemia, so the T cells may come from the graft donor. This sequence joins TRBV4-2 and TRBJ2-3; TRBD2 matches 9 bases. The CDR3 is CASSHERGASTDTQYF. The CDR3 DNA reads as TGTGCCAGCAGCCACGAGCGGGGGGCTAGCACAGATACGCAGTATTTT.